This T cell receptor (beta chain) was captured by sequencing in a study of blood T cell repertoires in COVID-19. Cohort placement rested on clinical history that participants reported themselves. V was pared by 6 bases and J by 2 bases, with 17 bases between. CDR1 MDHEN and CDR2 SYDVKM come from the germline V gene. This CDR3 contains 15 residues. In the authors' methods: Researchers report that nucleated cell counts were estimated from reference gene primer amplification. The assay was immunoSEQ multiplex PCR, and TCRdb's table has in-frame clones only and misses some. Clone size and the V and J calls come from that table; the DNA yielded D and trimming. Of about 200,000 clones detected, roughly 82% appear once; the ten largest clones hold approximately 5%.

The sequence was obtained from a man in his forties with acute COVID-19. Specimen: PBMCs or T cells enriched from blood (not recorded which). The genes are TRBV28 and TRBJ2-7; D perhaps matches TRBD2 (6 bases). This chain's CDR3 is CASSPGGGVTYEQYF. For the CDR3, the DNA is TGTGCCAGCAGCCCAGGTGGAGGGGTAACCTACGAGCAGTACTTC.